The 11 T cell receptor beta chains below were found in one sample sequenced in a study of shared clonotypes between healthy human individuals. Sequencing was performed with immunoSEQ multiplex PCR; in TCRdb, only in-frame clones are kept and a portion is missing. The profile shows 650,000 to 800,000 clones, 72% of them singletons. The sequencing sample was made of memory CD4+ T cells sorted from blood. Subset described: CD45RA-negative fraction. The receptors derive from a woman aged 25 to 39 in good health.

The chain recombines TRBV11-3 with TRBJ2-5; D tentatively fits TRBD1 or TRBD2 (5 bases each). The germline gives CDR1 SGHNT, CDR2 YENEEA. V dropped 5 bases and J dropped 3 bases, with 16 bases sitting between them. CDR3 length: 15 residues. Written as DNA, the CDR3 is TGTGCCAGCAGCCCCCCCGGGGCAGCGAAAGAGACCCAGTACTTC. Its protein is CASSPPGAAKETQYF.

This clone was picked up a small number of times. The chain uses TRBV28 and TRBJ2-5, with D tentatively TRBD1 or TRBD2 (5 bases each). Gene TRBJ2-7 matches the end of the DNA better, so the J call may be wrong. This CDR3 spans 14 amino acids. Germline assignment: CDR1 MDHEN and CDR2 SYDVKM. CDR3 coding DNA: TGTGCCAGCAGACCCACGGGACGCTACTACGAGCAGTACTTC. This codes for CASRPTGRYYEQYF.

This chain connects TRBV27 to TRBJ2-7, with 7 bases that match TRBD2. V was pared by 8 bases and J by 4 bases, with 14 bases of the junction left unmatched. The CDR3 runs to 15 residues. CDR1 and CDR2 (germline): MNHEY, SMNVEV (reference sequence). CDR3 residues: CASAPHGRAGYEQYF. The CDR3 bases are TGTGCCAGCGCACCCCATGGGAGGGCCGGTTACGAGCAGTACTTC.

This rearrangement joins TRBV19 to TRBJ2-2, with 9 bases fitting TRBD2. From germline, CDR1 is LNHDA and CDR2 SQIVND (reference sequence). This CDR3 comprises 14 residues. The CDR3 is CATSAGGRTGELFF. For the CDR3, the DNA is TGTGCGACCAGCGCGGGAGGGCGCACCGGGGAGCTGTTTTTT.

This chain uses TRBV20-1 with TRBJ2-5; no reliable D call. Matching the DNA end better, TRBJ2-7 makes the J call doubtful. CDR3 length: 11 amino acids. CDR1 and CDR2 (germline): DFQATT, SNEGSKA (reference sequence). CDR3 DNA: TGCAGTGCTAGAAAACAAGACGAGCAGTACTTC. This codes for CSARKQDEQYF.

This chain uses TRBV11-2 with TRBJ2-3, with 8 nucleotides matching TRBD2. The CDR3 length is 13 residues. Germline V gene sequence: CDR1 SGHAT, CDR2 FQNNGV. V gave up 5 bases and J gave up 10 bases; unmatched junction bases: 8. The CDR3 loop is CASSPIREGAQYF. In DNA, the CDR3 is TGTGCCAGCAGCCCAATCCGGGAGGGGGCGCAGTATTTT. Drawing the rest from reference TRBV11-2 and TRBJ2-3, the complete variable domain is EAGVAQSPRYKIIEKRQSVAFWCNPISGHATLYWYQQILGQGPKLLIQFQNNGVVDDSQLPKDRFSAERLKGVDSTLKIQPAKLEDSAVYLCASSPIREGAQYFGPGTRLTVL.

On this clone: This sample also contains other DNA sequences that code for the same CDR3. The V call is TRBV19, the J call TRBJ2-7; the match to TRBD1 covers 10 bases. CDR1 and CDR2 (germline): LNHDA, SQIVND (reference sequence). The CDR3 extends over 14 amino acids. Unmatched junction bases numbered 2, after V lost 3 bases and J lost 3 bases. The CDR3 region is CASSIGDRGYEQYF. DNA of the CDR3: TGTGCCAGTAGTATTGGGGACAGGGGCTACGAGCAGTACTTC.

The chain carries TRBV10-3 and TRBJ1-1; D is unclear. The CDR3 spans 13 residues. Germline V gene sequence: CDR1 ENHRY, CDR2 SYGVKD. Trimming cost V 0 bases and J 5 bases, with 7 bases left between them. The CDR3 protein is CAISESVRTEAFF. DNA of the CDR3: TGTGCCATCAGTGAGTCAGTCAGGACTGAAGCTTTCTTT.

This rearrangement joins TRBV2 to TRBJ2-3; no reliable D call. Germline V CDR1 and CDR2: SNHLY, FYNNEI. V was shortened by 6 bases and J by 5 bases, with 9 bases between the two germline ends. The CDR3 length is 12 residues. CDR3 sequence reads: CASSPEVDTQYF. DNA of the CDR3: TGTGCCAGCAGCCCAGAGGTAGATACGCAGTATTTT.

The chain carries TRBV28 and TRBJ2-1, with D possibly matching TRBD2 (6 bases). CDR1 and CDR2 (germline): MDHEN, SYDVKM. The CDR3 is made up of 13 amino acids. CDR3 in DNA: TGTGCGGTGGAGGCGGGATCCTACAATGAGCAGTTCTTC. This codes for CAVEAGSYNEQFF.

The CDR3 DNA reads as TGTGCCACCAGCAGAGATTCCCCCCGCACGACCCAGTACTTC. Translating gives CATSRDSPRTTQYF. V gene TRBV15 combines with J gene TRBJ2-5; D remains unclear. The CDR3 loop spans 14 amino acids. The V end lost 0 bases, the J end lost 7 bases, and 12 bases lay between the germline ends. Germline V gives CDR1 LNHNV, CDR2 YYDKDF (reference sequence).